Presented here are 19 T cell receptor beta chains from one specimen sequenced in a study of CD8 T cells in ankylosing spondylitis. TCRdb itself ran the 5' RACE reads through MiXCR, one entry per CDR3 protein. The sample holds just over 350,000 distinct CDR3 sequences; more than 20% are singletons and the top ten take around 13%. Material for sequencing was blood, either unsorted or a sorted T cell fraction (not recorded which). These receptor sequences come from a male donor with ankylosing spondylitis or in good health (not recorded which).

This clonotype was found a few times. The CDR3 is CASSVVQDTGELFF. The CDR3 nucleotides are TGTGCCAGCAGCGTAGTTCAAGACACCGGGGAGCTGTTTTTT. The chain couples TRBV9 to TRBJ2-2; no clear D. The CDR3 is 14 residues long. Germline V lookup: CDR1 SGDLS, CDR2 YYNGEE. V gave up 0 bases and J gave up 3 bases, with 6 bases separating them.

This clonotype has a handful of counts. V and J are TRBV12-3 or TRBV12-4 and TRBJ1-1; no reliable D call. V was trimmed by 3 bases and J by 8 bases, leaving 16 bases between them. CDR3 size: 14 residues. The CDR3 DNA reads TGTGCCAGCAGTTTTGTTACAGAACTCCCGGAAGCTTTCTTT. Encoded protein: CASSFVTELPEAFF.

This chain links TRBV30 with TRBJ2-1; 8 bases agree with TRBD1. The CDR3 has 12 residues. Trimming cost V 5 bases and J 4 bases; bases outside gene matches: 1. Germline CDR1 and CDR2: GTSNPN and SVGIG (reference sequence). CDR3: CAWGTGYNEQFF. The CDR3 bases are TGTGCCTGGGGGACAGGTTACAATGAGCAGTTCTTC.

The V call is TRBV29-1, the J call TRBJ2-5; 7 bases are a match to TRBD1. This CDR3 spans 12 amino acids. The V segment lost 8 bases and the J segment 5 bases; nucleotides outside the gene matches: 8. Germline loops: CDR1 SQVTM, CDR2 ANQGSEA. CDR3 loop: CSLITRGETQYF. As DNA, the CDR3 is TGCAGCTTAATAACCAGGGGGGAGACCCAGTACTTC.

The chain is built from TRBV7-2 and TRBJ2-7; D is ambiguous. Germline CDR1 reads SGHTA; CDR2 reads FQGNSA. Trimming pared 3 bases from V and 0 bases from J, leaving 3 bases between. CDR3 length: 12 residues. For the CDR3, the DNA is TGTGCCAGCAGCTTCCCCTCCTACGAGCAGTACTTC. Encoded protein: CASSFPSYEQYF.

This clonotype was seen a handful of times. V and J are TRBV6-1 and TRBJ2-1, with 8 bases identical to TRBD2. The length of the CDR3 is 15 residues. Trimming removed 1 base from V and 4 bases from J; junction bases left unmatched: 3. The germline V gene has CDR1 MNHNS and CDR2 SASEGT. The CDR3 DNA reads as TGTGCCAGCAGTGAAGGGCGGGGGGATTACAATGAGCAGTTCTTC. Protein sequence: CASSEGRGDYNEQFF.

This chain uses TRBV10-1 with TRBJ2-2, with D uncertain. The germline V gene encodes CDR1 WNHNN and CDR2 SYGVQD (reference sequence). The CDR3 is 13 residues long. Trimming stripped 0 bases from V and 6 bases from J, with 5 bases between. CDR3 bases: TGCGCCAGCAGTGAGTCGGGTGCCGGGGAGCTGTTTTTT. This sequence encodes CASSESGAGELFF.

This clonotype has more than one count but fewer than ten. The chain is built from TRBV10-2 and TRBJ2-5, with a weak D call TRBD1 (6 bases). Germline lookup yields CDR1 WSHSY and CDR2 SAAADI. The CDR3 has 16 residues. Trimming cost V 6 bases and J 0 bases, with 17 bases left between them. CDR3 amino acids: CASRETQGHHQETQYF. The CDR3 bases are TGCGCCAGCAGAGAGACCCAGGGACACCACCAAGAGACCCAGTACTTC.

The J gene is TRBJ2-2, the V gene TRBV15; perhaps D is TRBD1 or TRBD2 (5 bases each). Germline CDR1 LNHNV, CDR2 YYDKDF (reference sequence). The CDR3 has 16 residues. V was pared by 1 base and J by 6 bases, with 15 bases between. CDR3 nucleotide sequence: TGTGCCACCAGCAGAGTCGGGGCCATAGGGCCCGGGGAGCTGTTTTTT. This sequence encodes CATSRVGAIGPGELFF.

Only one count was recorded for this clonotype. The chain carries TRBV13 and TRBJ2-2; 12 bases are shared with TRBD1. Germline lookup yields CDR1 PRHDT and CDR2 FYEKMQ (reference sequence). V dropped 3 bases and J dropped 7; count of bases not matched to a gene: 6. The CDR3 is made up of 16 amino acids. The chain's CDR3 is CASSFSGTGGFGELFF. The CDR3, as DNA: TGTGCCAGCAGCTTCTCCGGGACAGGGGGCTTCGGGGAGCTGTTTTTT. Drawing the rest from reference TRBV13 and TRBJ2-2, the complete variable domain is AAGVIQSPRHLIKEKRETATLKCYPIPRHDTVYWYQQGPGQDPQFLISFYEKMQSDKGSIPDRFSAQQFSDYHSELNMSSLELGDSALYFCASSFSGTGGFGELFFGEGSRLTVL.

The chain has TRBV7-8 and TRBJ2-2; D gene unclear. V lost 2 bases to trimming and J lost 1 base, with 11 bases between them. The CDR3 is made up of 16 amino acids. The germline V gene encodes CDR1 SGHVS and CDR2 FQNEAQ. In nucleotides, the CDR3 is TGTGCCAGCAGCTTACGGTCGTGGGGGAACACCGGGGAGCTGTTTTTT. Translated: CASSLRSWGNTGELFF.

The rearrangement joins TRBV28 to TRBJ1-1; 9 bases match TRBD1. V was pared by 2 bases and J by 0 bases, with 4 bases of the junction left unmatched. CDR1 is MDHEN, CDR2 SYDVKM, per germline. CDR3 length: 16 amino acids. The CDR3 coding sequence is TGTGCCAGCAGTTTACCAACAGGGGGCTTGAACACTGAAGCTTTCTTT. It is translated as CASSLPTGGLNTEAFF.

V and J are TRBV12-3 or TRBV12-4 and TRBJ1-2, with D hard to call. V shed 6 bases and J shed 0 bases, with 14 bases lying between them. This CDR3 contains 15 residues. As DNA, the CDR3 is TGTGCCAGCAGGGACTGGGATTCAGCTAACTATGGCTACACCTTC. This encodes CASRDWDSANYGYTF.

The J gene is TRBJ2-3, the V gene TRBV29-1, with TRBD2 identical over 14 bases. V was clipped by 7 bases and J by 2 bases; unmatched bases: 5. CDR3 size: 15 residues. Germline CDR1 is SQVTM and CDR2 is ANQGSEA. The DNA of the CDR3 is TGCAGCGCTGGGACTAGCGGGGGCATCACAGATACGCAGTATTTT. It translates to CSAGTSGGITDTQYF.

Only a few counts were recorded for this clonotype. This chain connects TRBV6-1 to TRBJ2-7, with 7 bases matching TRBD2. The CDR3 runs 13 residues. Germline CDR1 MNHNS, CDR2 SASEGT. Trimming took 7 bases from V and 7 from J; bases not matched to a gene: 10. As DNA, the CDR3 is TGTGCCAGCACCCCGGCGGGGGTTTGGGAGCAGTACTTC. Residues: CASTPAGVWEQYF.

This clonotype turned up a few times. The V and J genes are TRBV30 and TRBJ2-1; D gene uncertain. CDR1 and CDR2 (germline): GTSNPN, SVGIG (reference sequence). This CDR3 is 11 amino acids long. The ends were cut back, 1 base at V and 6 bases at J, with 4 bases in the middle. This chain's CDR3 is CAWSAGNEQFF. CDR3 nucleotide sequence: TGTGCCTGGAGTGCTGGCAATGAGCAGTTCTTC.

The table lists this clonotype with a few counts. This rearrangement joins TRBV4-1 to TRBJ2-5; D is unresolved. The CDR3 is made up of 12 amino acids. Germline V gives CDR1 MGHRA, CDR2 YSYEKL. V was clipped by 2 bases and J by 4 bases, with 5 bases between them. The CDR3 loop reads CASSQPAETQYF. DNA for the CDR3: TGCGCCAGCAGCCAACCCGCAGAGACCCAGTACTTC.

The rearrangement joins TRBV28 to TRBJ2-1; TRBD1 aligns across 11 bases. Looked up from germline, CDR1 is MDHEN and CDR2 is SYDVKM. The CDR3 has 16 residues. V lost 6 bases and J lost 4; bases outside the gene matches: 8. CDR3 amino acids: CASRHRTGGSYNEQFF. The DNA of the CDR3 is TGTGCCAGCAGACATCGGACAGGGGGCTCTTACAATGAGCAGTTCTTC.

The chain combines TRBV5-6 with TRBJ1-1, with a possible D match to TRBD1 (6 bases). The CDR3 has 11 residues. Germline CDR1 SGHDT, CDR2 YYEEEE. Trimming took 4 bases from V and 7 from J, leaving 8 bases between them. The CDR3 protein is CASSRQVEAFF. CDR3 coding DNA: TGTGCCAGCAGCCGACAGGTTGAAGCTTTCTTT.